This note documents a single TCR beta chain sequence. As yet, its antigen is unknown. V lost 2 bases, J lost 4 bases, and 15 bases lay in between. In germline, CDR1 is SGDLS, CDR2 YYNGEE. CDR3 size: 15 residues. These data belong to a study of T-cell memory formation after mild COVID-19. Study results and caveats: Still unconfirmed is whether the second-wave clones peaking on day 37 recognized SARS-CoV-2.

Via MiXCR, TCRdb re-called the 5' RACE reads, giving one row per CDR3 protein. The table lists under 250,000 distinct CDR3 sequences, 15% to 17% of them singletons, with about 2% in the top ten. The gene calls are TRBV9 and TRBJ1-2; D may be TRBD1 (6 bases). The sequencing input was PBMCs or a T cell subset sorted from them (not recorded which). The receptor's source is an adult woman who had mild COVID-19 (a few samples of this study predate the infection). Cell type and time point are not known. For the CDR3, the DNA is TGTGCCAGCAGCGTCGAGGCCAAGGGGGTCTATGGCTACACCTTC. This gives the protein CASSVEAKGVYGYTF.